These T cell receptor beta chains were read from a single sample in a study of blood T cell repertoires in COVID-19. Clones were read by immunoSEQ multiplex PCR, and TCRdb kept only the in-frame ones, dropping some. The sample lists over 400,000 clones, around 85% occurring once. The sequencing sample was made of peripheral blood. Receptors originate from a human donor in a cohort sampled during active COVID-19. The CDR3 runs from the conserved cysteine through the conserved F or W. Each record gives: V gene, clone size, D gene, J gene, CDR3 length, CDR3 protein, CDR3 DNA. The D gene is left open where the match is weak. Only part of the rows carry a size: once, few, many, or a class if the clone is expanded.

V gene: TRBV24-1; clone size: many; D gene: TRBD2; J gene: TRBJ2-7; CDR3 length: 15; CDR3 protein: CATSPGLAGINEQYF; CDR3 DNA: TGTGCCACCAGCCCGGGACTAGCGGGGATCAACGAGCAGTACTTC
V gene: TRBV3-1/TRBV3-2; clone size: .; D gene: TRBD2; J gene: TRBJ2-2; CDR3 length: 16; CDR3 protein: CASSRLAGVSMGELFF; CDR3 DNA: TGTGCCAGCAGCCGACTAGCGGGAGTCTCAATGGGGGAGCTGTTTTTT
V gene: TRBV16; clone size: few; D gene: .; J gene: TRBJ2-2; CDR3 length: 14; CDR3 protein: CASSQQQGSGELFF; CDR3 DNA: TGTGCCAGCAGCCAACAACAGGGATCCGGGGAGCTGTTTTTT
V gene: TRBV7-3; clone size: .; D gene: TRBD2; J gene: TRBJ2-7; CDR3 length: 15; CDR3 protein: CASSFGAGAPYEQYF; CDR3 DNA: TGTGCCAGCAGCTTTGGGGCGGGAGCCCCCTACGAGCAGTACTTC
V gene: TRBV3-1/TRBV3-2; clone size: .; D gene: .; J gene: TRBJ2-7; CDR3 length: 14; CDR3 protein: CASSHPPSSYEQYF; CDR3 DNA: TGTGCCAGCAGCCATCCCCCTAGCTCCTACGAGCAGTACTTC
V gene: TRBV27; clone size: once; D gene: TRBD1; J gene: TRBJ1-6; CDR3 length: 16; CDR3 protein: CASIRNFGTDNSPLHF; CDR3 DNA: TGTGCCAGCATTCGAAATTTCGGGACAGATAATTCACCCCTCCACTTT
V gene: TRBV5-6; clone size: .; D gene: TRBD2; J gene: TRBJ2-1; CDR3 length: 14; CDR3 protein: CASSFASGTNEQFF; CDR3 DNA: TGTGCCAGCAGCTTCGCTAGCGGGACCAATGAGCAGTTCTTC
V gene: TRBV19; clone size: .; D gene: .; J gene: TRBJ2-2; CDR3 length: 16; CDR3 protein: CASRGGVAVSTGELFF; CDR3 DNA: TGTGCCAGTAGAGGGGGGGTAGCGGTATCCACCGGGGAGCTGTTTTTT
V gene: TRBV6-6; clone size: .; D gene: TRBD1; J gene: TRBJ1-4; CDR3 length: 14; CDR3 protein: CASRNQGDPEKLFF; CDR3 DNA: TGTGCCAGCAGGAACCAGGGGGATCCTGAAAAACTGTTTTTT
V gene: TRBV6-5; clone size: .; D gene: TRBD1; J gene: TRBJ1-2; CDR3 length: 15; CDR3 protein: CASIGTAPSNYGYTF; CDR3 DNA: TGTGCCAGCATCGGGACAGCCCCATCTAACTATGGCTACACCTTC
V gene: TRBV12-3/TRBV12-4; clone size: .; D gene: .; J gene: TRBJ2-7; CDR3 length: 12; CDR3 protein: CASSLGSFEQYF; CDR3 DNA: TGTGCCAGCAGTCTAGGGAGTTTTGAGCAGTACTTC
V gene: TRBV6-6; clone size: .; D gene: TRBD1; J gene: TRBJ1-2; CDR3 length: 15; CDR3 protein: CASSPRTGLNYGYTF; CDR3 DNA: TGTGCCAGCAGTCCCCGGACAGGGTTAAACTATGGCTACACCTTC
V gene: TRBV5-4; clone size: .; D gene: .; J gene: TRBJ2-6; CDR3 length: 17; CDR3 protein: CASSLVQGTVGANVLTF; CDR3 DNA: TGTGCCAGCAGCTTGGTCCAGGGTACGGTCGGGGCCAACGTCCTGACTTTC
V gene: TRBV27; clone size: once; D gene: .; J gene: TRBJ1-2; CDR3 length: 17; CDR3 protein: CASSERARLIMDLSYTF; CDR3 DNA: TGTGCCAGCAGCGAACGGGCCAGACTAATTATGGATTTGAGCTACACCTTC
V gene: TRBV6-1; clone size: few; D gene: TRBD1; J gene: TRBJ1-2; CDR3 length: 15; CDR3 protein: CASSERTGIRYGYTF; CDR3 DNA: TGTGCCAGCAGTGAACGGACAGGAATACGCTATGGCTACACCTTC
V gene: TRBV19; clone size: .; D gene: .; J gene: TRBJ2-1; CDR3 length: 14; CDR3 protein: CASSAGQSYNEQFF; CDR3 DNA: TGTGCCAGTAGTGCGGGACAGTCCTACAATGAGCAGTTCTTC
V gene: TRBV7-9; clone size: .; D gene: .; J gene: TRBJ1-3; CDR3 length: 15; CDR3 protein: CASSLASGSGNTIYF; CDR3 DNA: TGTGCCAGCAGCTTAGCGTCAGGATCTGGAAACACCATATATTTT
V gene: TRBV29-1; clone size: .; D gene: TRBD1; J gene: TRBJ2-3; CDR3 length: 16; CDR3 protein: CSVGTVFTLGTDTQYF; CDR3 DNA: TGCAGCGTGGGGACAGTCTTCACGTTAGGCACAGATACGCAGTATTTT
V gene: TRBV9; clone size: many; D gene: .; J gene: TRBJ2-7; CDR3 length: 14; CDR3 protein: CASSVRWEFNEQYF; CDR3 DNA: TGTGCCAGCAGCGTAAGGTGGGAGTTCAACGAGCAGTACTTC
V gene: TRBV12-5; clone size: .; D gene: .; J gene: TRBJ2-2; CDR3 length: 15; CDR3 protein: CASGLDGPGTGELFF; CDR3 DNA: TGTGCTAGTGGTTTGGATGGCCCAGGCACCGGGGAGCTGTTTTTT
V gene: TRBV20-1; clone size: many; D gene: .; J gene: TRBJ1-2; CDR3 length: 14; CDR3 protein: CSASTGLSNYGYTF; CDR3 DNA: TGCAGTGCTAGTACTGGACTGAGTAACTATGGCTACACCTTC
V gene: TRBV9; clone size: few; D gene: TRBD1; J gene: TRBJ1-3; CDR3 length: 14; CDR3 protein: CASSVGDRENTIYF; CDR3 DNA: TGTGCCAGCAGCGTAGGGGACAGGGAAAACACCATATATTTT
V gene: TRBV12-3/TRBV12-4; clone size: .; D gene: .; J gene: TRBJ2-3; CDR3 length: 12; CDR3 protein: CASSFERDTQYF; CDR3 DNA: TGTGCCAGCAGTTTTGAGCGGGATACGCAGTATTTT
V gene: TRBV7-2; clone size: .; D gene: .; J gene: TRBJ2-7; CDR3 length: 15; CDR3 protein: CASSLVQGGAYEQYF; CDR3 DNA: TGTGCCAGCAGCTTAGTTCAGGGTGGTGCCTACGAGCAGTACTTC
V gene: TRBV5-4; clone size: .; D gene: .; J gene: TRBJ1-5; CDR3 length: 14; CDR3 protein: CASSLDRASQPQHF; CDR3 DNA: TGTGCCAGCAGCTTGGACAGGGCAAGTCAGCCCCAGCATTTT
V gene: TRBV5-1; clone size: .; D gene: .; J gene: TRBJ1-5; CDR3 length: 13; CDR3 protein: CASSLSADQPQHF; CDR3 DNA: TGCGCCAGCAGCTTGAGCGCAGATCAGCCCCAGCATTTT
V gene: TRBV9; clone size: .; D gene: TRBD2; J gene: TRBJ2-7; CDR3 length: 17; CDR3 protein: CASRHEVTSGPCYEQYF; CDR3 DNA: TGTGCCAGCAGACACGAGGTGACTAGCGGGCCCTGCTACGAGCAGTACTTC
V gene: TRBV29-1; clone size: .; D gene: .; J gene: TRBJ1-1; CDR3 length: 15; CDR3 protein: CSVGQGGRRDTEAFF; CDR3 DNA: TGCAGCGTGGGACAAGGGGGTAGAAGGGACACTGAAGCTTTCTTT
V gene: TRBV7-9; clone size: few; D gene: .; J gene: TRBJ2-3; CDR3 length: 15; CDR3 protein: CASSLRERYTDTQYF; CDR3 DNA: TGTGCCAGCAGCTTAAGAGAGCGGTACACAGATACGCAGTATTTT
V gene: TRBV28; clone size: .; D gene: .; J gene: TRBJ1-1; CDR3 length: 12; CDR3 protein: CASSTGTTEAFF; CDR3 DNA: TGTGCCAGCAGCACAGGGACCACTGAAGCTTTCTTT
V gene: TRBV2; clone size: .; D gene: .; J gene: TRBJ1-1; CDR3 length: 14; CDR3 protein: CASSGRRQLREAFF; CDR3 DNA: TGTGCCAGCAGTGGTAGGAGGCAGCTTCGGGAAGCTTTCTTT
V gene: TRBV11-2; clone size: .; D gene: TRBD1; J gene: TRBJ2-5; CDR3 length: 15; CDR3 protein: CASSSTGTGKETQYF; CDR3 DNA: TGTGCCAGCAGCTCCACCGGGACAGGGAAGGAGACCCAGTACTTC
V gene: TRBV2; clone size: once; D gene: TRBD2; J gene: TRBJ2-7; CDR3 length: 15; CDR3 protein: CASSDPGRNPYEQYF; CDR3 DNA: TGTGCCAGCAGTGATCCCGGGAGGAACCCCTACGAGCAGTACTTC
V gene: TRBV12-5; clone size: .; D gene: TRBD1; J gene: TRBJ1-4; CDR3 length: 15; CDR3 protein: CASGLNQGAPPKLFF; CDR3 DNA: TGTGCTAGTGGTCTCAACCAGGGGGCGCCCCCGAAACTGTTTTTT
V gene: TRBV7-9; clone size: .; D gene: .; J gene: TRBJ2-3; CDR3 length: 12; CDR3 protein: CASSLSGDTQYF; CDR3 DNA: TGTGCCAGCAGCTTATCCGGAGATACGCAGTATTTT
V gene: TRBV15; clone size: .; D gene: .; J gene: TRBJ1-3; CDR3 length: 17; CDR3 protein: CATSRDTASLRGNTIYF; CDR3 DNA: TGTGCCACCAGCAGAGATACTGCCTCCCTTCGGGGAAACACCATATATTTT
V gene: TRBV6-2/TRBV6-3; clone size: .; D gene: .; J gene: TRBJ2-7; CDR3 length: 15; CDR3 protein: CASSYPGTDTYEQYF; CDR3 DNA: TGTGCCAGCAGTTACCCCGGGACTGATACCTACGAGCAGTACTTC
V gene: TRBV6-1; clone size: .; D gene: .; J gene: TRBJ1-2; CDR3 length: 14; CDR3 protein: CASSEEEANYGYTF; CDR3 DNA: TGTGCCAGCAGTGAAGAGGAAGCGAACTATGGCTACACCTTC
V gene: TRBV12-5; clone size: once; D gene: TRBD2; J gene: TRBJ2-7; CDR3 length: 13; CDR3 protein: CASTGSGRDEQYF; CDR3 DNA: TGTGCTAGCACGGGAAGCGGGAGGGACGAGCAGTACTTC
V gene: TRBV27; clone size: few; D gene: TRBD1; J gene: TRBJ2-7; CDR3 length: 13; CDR3 protein: CASSRDSSYEQYF; CDR3 DNA: TGTGCCAGCAGCCGGGACAGTTCCTACGAGCAGTACTTC
V gene: TRBV14; clone size: .; D gene: TRBD2; J gene: TRBJ2-5; CDR3 length: 16; CDR3 protein: CASSQDVGGPSETQYF; CDR3 DNA: TGTGCCAGCAGCCAAGATGTGGGAGGGCCTTCGGAGACCCAGTACTTC
V gene: TRBV3-1/TRBV3-2; clone size: .; D gene: TRBD2; J gene: TRBJ2-2; CDR3 length: 14; CDR3 protein: CASSLRGGIGELFF; CDR3 DNA: TGTGCCAGCAGCCTGCGGGGGGGGATCGGGGAGCTGTTTTTT
V gene: TRBV10-3; clone size: .; D gene: .; J gene: TRBJ1-5; CDR3 length: 15; CDR3 protein: CAISAGTNSNQPQHF; CDR3 DNA: TGTGCCATCAGTGCCGGGACAAATAGCAATCAGCCCCAGCATTTT
V gene: TRBV7-3; clone size: .; D gene: TRBD2; J gene: TRBJ2-1; CDR3 length: 16; CDR3 protein: CASSKSTSVLYNEQFF; CDR3 DNA: TGTGCCAGCAGCAAGTCCACTAGCGTTCTCTACAATGAGCAGTTCTTC
V gene: TRBV7-2; clone size: .; D gene: .; J gene: TRBJ1-2; CDR3 length: 14; CDR3 protein: CASTGRVGAYGYTF; CDR3 DNA: TGTGCCAGTACCGGTCGGGTGGGGGCATATGGCTACACCTTC
V gene: TRBV5-5; clone size: .; D gene: TRBD1; J gene: TRBJ2-7; CDR3 length: 14; CDR3 protein: CASSRQQGAYEQYF; CDR3 DNA: TGTGCCAGCAGCCGTCAACAGGGGGCGTACGAGCAGTACTTC
V gene: TRBV10-1; clone size: .; D gene: TRBD2; J gene: TRBJ2-3; CDR3 length: 21; CDR3 protein: CASSEKYTSGRENTSTDTQYF; CDR3 DNA: TGCGCCAGCAGTGAGAAGTATACTAGCGGGAGGGAGAATACTAGCACAGATACGCAGTATTTT
V gene: TRBV5-3; clone size: .; D gene: .; J gene: TRBJ1-5; CDR3 length: 16; CDR3 protein: CARSSRGGASNQPQHF; CDR3 DNA: TGTGCCAGAAGCTCCCGGGGGGGGGCTAGCAATCAGCCCCAGCATTTT
V gene: TRBV5-4; clone size: .; D gene: .; J gene: TRBJ2-7; CDR3 length: 16; CDR3 protein: CASSLDGDKVVHEQYF; CDR3 DNA: TGTGCCAGCAGCTTGGACGGGGACAAAGTTGTCCACGAGCAGTACTTC
V gene: TRBV7-6; clone size: many; D gene: TRBD2; J gene: TRBJ2-7; CDR3 length: 19; CDR3 protein: CASSSVYSSGRAGAHEQYF; CDR3 DNA: TGTGCCAGCAGCTCCGTATACTCTAGCGGGAGGGCCGGGGCCCACGAGCAGTACTTC
V gene: TRBV5-4; clone size: .; D gene: .; J gene: TRBJ2-2; CDR3 length: 13; CDR3 protein: CASSSQNTGELFF; CDR3 DNA: TGTGCCAGCAGCTCCCAGAACACCGGGGAGCTGTTTTTT
V gene: TRBV30; clone size: once; D gene: .; J gene: TRBJ2-2; CDR3 length: 13; CDR3 protein: CAWSGYGVGELFF; CDR3 DNA: TGTGCCTGGAGCGGGTATGGAGTCGGGGAGCTGTTTTTT
V gene: TRBV19; clone size: .; D gene: TRBD1; J gene: TRBJ1-2; CDR3 length: 14; CDR3 protein: CASTLNRDRVGYTF; CDR3 DNA: TGTGCCAGTACGCTAAACCGGGACAGGGTTGGCTACACCTTC
V gene: TRBV7-2; clone size: .; D gene: TRBD1; J gene: TRBJ1-2; CDR3 length: 15; CDR3 protein: CASSPTGQIPYGYTF; CDR3 DNA: TGTGCCAGCAGCCCAACGGGACAGATACCCTATGGCTACACCTTC
V gene: TRBV27; clone size: .; D gene: .; J gene: TRBJ1-4; CDR3 length: 14; CDR3 protein: CASSLNGRWEKLFF; CDR3 DNA: TGTGCCAGCAGTTTGAATGGCAGGTGGGAAAAACTGTTTTTT
V gene: TRBV4-2; clone size: .; D gene: TRBD1; J gene: TRBJ1-5; CDR3 length: 15; CDR3 protein: CASSSTGDGGQPQHF; CDR3 DNA: TGTGCCAGCAGCTCCACAGGGGACGGGGGTCAGCCCCAGCATTTT
V gene: TRBV15; clone size: .; D gene: .; J gene: TRBJ1-3; CDR3 length: 17; CDR3 protein: CATSPRRSSKAGNTIYF; CDR3 DNA: TGTGCCACCAGCCCCCGGAGGAGCAGCAAAGCTGGAAACACCATATATTTT
V gene: TRBV7-9; clone size: .; D gene: .; J gene: TRBJ2-7; CDR3 length: 13; CDR3 protein: CASSFPGSPQQYF; CDR3 DNA: TGTGCCAGCAGCTTCCCCGGTAGCCCCCAGCAGTACTTC
V gene: TRBV5-6; clone size: .; D gene: TRBD1; J gene: TRBJ1-1; CDR3 length: 16; CDR3 protein: CASSQGTGGLGTEAFF; CDR3 DNA: TGTGCCAGCAGCCAAGGGACAGGGGGATTGGGCACTGAAGCTTTCTTT
V gene: TRBV9; clone size: .; D gene: TRBD2; J gene: TRBJ2-3; CDR3 length: 15; CDR3 protein: CASSALAGSTDTQYF; CDR3 DNA: TGTGCCAGCAGCGCACTAGCGGGATCCACAGATACGCAGTATTTT